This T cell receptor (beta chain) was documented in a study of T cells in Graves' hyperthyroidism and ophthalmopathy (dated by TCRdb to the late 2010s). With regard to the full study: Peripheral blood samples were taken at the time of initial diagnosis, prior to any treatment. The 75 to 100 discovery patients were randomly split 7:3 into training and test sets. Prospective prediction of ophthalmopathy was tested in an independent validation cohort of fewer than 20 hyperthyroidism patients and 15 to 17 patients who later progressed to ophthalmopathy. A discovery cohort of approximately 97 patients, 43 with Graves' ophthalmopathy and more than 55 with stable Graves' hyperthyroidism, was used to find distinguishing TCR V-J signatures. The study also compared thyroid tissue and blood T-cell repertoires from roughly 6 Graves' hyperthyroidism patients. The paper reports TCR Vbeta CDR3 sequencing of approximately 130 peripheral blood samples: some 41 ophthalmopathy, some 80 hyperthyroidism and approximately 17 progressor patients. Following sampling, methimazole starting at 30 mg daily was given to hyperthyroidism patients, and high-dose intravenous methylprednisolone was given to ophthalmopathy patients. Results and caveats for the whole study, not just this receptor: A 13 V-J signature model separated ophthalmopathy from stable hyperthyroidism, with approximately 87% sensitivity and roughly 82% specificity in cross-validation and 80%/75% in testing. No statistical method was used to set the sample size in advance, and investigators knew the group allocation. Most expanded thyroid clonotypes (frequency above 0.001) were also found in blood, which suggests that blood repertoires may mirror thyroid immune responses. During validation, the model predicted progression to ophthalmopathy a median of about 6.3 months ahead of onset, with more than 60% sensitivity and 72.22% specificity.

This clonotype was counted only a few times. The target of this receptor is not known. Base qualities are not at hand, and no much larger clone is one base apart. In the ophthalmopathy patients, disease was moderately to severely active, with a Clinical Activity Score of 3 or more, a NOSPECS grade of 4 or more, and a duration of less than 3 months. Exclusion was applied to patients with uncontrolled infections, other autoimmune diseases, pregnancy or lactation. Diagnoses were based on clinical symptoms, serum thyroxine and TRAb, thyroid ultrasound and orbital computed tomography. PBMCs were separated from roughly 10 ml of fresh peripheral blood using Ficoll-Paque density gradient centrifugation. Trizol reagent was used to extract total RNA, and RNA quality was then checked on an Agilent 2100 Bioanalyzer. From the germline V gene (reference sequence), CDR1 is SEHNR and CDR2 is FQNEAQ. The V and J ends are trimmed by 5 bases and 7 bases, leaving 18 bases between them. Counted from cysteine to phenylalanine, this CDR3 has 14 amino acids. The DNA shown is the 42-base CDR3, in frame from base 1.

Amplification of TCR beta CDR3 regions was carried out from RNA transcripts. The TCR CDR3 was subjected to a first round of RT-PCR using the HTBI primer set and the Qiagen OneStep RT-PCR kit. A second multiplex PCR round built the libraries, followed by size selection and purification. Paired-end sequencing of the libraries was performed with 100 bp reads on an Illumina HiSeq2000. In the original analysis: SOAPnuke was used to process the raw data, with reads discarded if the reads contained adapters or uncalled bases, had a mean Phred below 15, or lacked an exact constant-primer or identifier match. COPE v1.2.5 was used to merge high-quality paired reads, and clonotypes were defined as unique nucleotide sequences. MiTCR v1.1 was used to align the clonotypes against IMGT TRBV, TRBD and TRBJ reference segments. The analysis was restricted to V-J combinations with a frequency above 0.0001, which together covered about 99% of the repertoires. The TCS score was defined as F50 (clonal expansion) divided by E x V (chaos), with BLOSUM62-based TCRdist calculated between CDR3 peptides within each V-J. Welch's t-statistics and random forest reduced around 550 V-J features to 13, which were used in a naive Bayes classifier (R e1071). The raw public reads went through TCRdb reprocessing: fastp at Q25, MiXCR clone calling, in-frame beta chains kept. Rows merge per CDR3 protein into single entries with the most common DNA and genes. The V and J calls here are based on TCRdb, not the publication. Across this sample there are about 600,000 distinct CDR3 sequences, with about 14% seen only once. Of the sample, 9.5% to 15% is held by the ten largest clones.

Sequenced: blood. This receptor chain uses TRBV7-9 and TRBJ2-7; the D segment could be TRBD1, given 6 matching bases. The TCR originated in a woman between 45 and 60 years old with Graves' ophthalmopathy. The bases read TGTGCCAGCAGCGCCACCGGACAGCATCTAGAGCAGTACTTC. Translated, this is CASSATGQHLEQYF. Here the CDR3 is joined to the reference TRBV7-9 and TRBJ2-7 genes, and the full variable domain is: DTGVSQNPRHKITKRGQNVTFRCDPISEHNRLYWYRQTLGQGPEFLTYFQNEAQLEKSRLLSDRFSAERPKGSFSTLEIQRTEQGDSAMYLCASSATGQHLEQYFGPGTRLTVT.